Following are 28 T cell receptor beta chains from one sample sequenced in a study of regulatory T cells in long-lasting Graves disease. Investigators prepared the TCR beta libraries by applying iRepertoire HTBI primers and Arm-PCR of CDR3 regions. TCRdb used MiXCR to reprocess the multiplex PCR reads, holding one entry per CDR3 protein. Among some 430,000 distinct CDR3 sequences listed, under 25% were seen once. The time point is: persistent/refractory GD, antithyroid drugs over 5 years with positive TRAb. RNA extracted from PBMCs served as the sequencing template. The specimen was peripheral blood mononuclear cells (PBMCs), collected when the disease was refractory, from a patient treated with antithyroid drugs. These receptors came from a female donor with Graves disease.

This clonotype was counted many times. The rearrangement joins TRBV11-3 to TRBJ2-5, with D possibly TRBD2 on 6 matching bases. The CDR3 sequence is 14 residues long. Per germline, CDR1 SGHNT and CDR2 YENEEA. V gave up 3 bases and J gave up 5 bases, with 13 bases separating them. Here the CDR3 DNA reads TGTGCCAGCAGCTTGTACGGGGGACGGGAGACCCAGTACTTC. Its translation is CASSLYGGRETQYF.

There are many counts of this clonotype. The chain employs TRBV28 and TRBJ2-5; D perhaps matches TRBD1 (5 bases). Germline loops: CDR1 MDHEN, CDR2 SYDVKM. Trimming cost V 2 bases and J 2 bases, with 6 bases left between them. This CDR3 comprises 13 residues. The CDR3 sequence: CASSLRTQETQYF. DNA for the CDR3: TGTGCCAGCAGTTTAAGGACACAAGAGACCCAGTACTTC.

A remark on this clonotype: A much larger clone lies a single base off, so this may be a read error. The chain has TRBV28 and TRBJ2-7; 8 nucleotides line up with TRBD2. CDR1 is MDHEN, CDR2 SYDVKM, per germline. This CDR3 contains 17 residues. After removal of 1 base from V and 2 bases from J, the junction contained 10 bases not matched to a gene. CDR3 residues: CASSLFRRGVWPYEQYF. CDR3 bases: TGTGCCAGCAGTTTATTCAGGCGGGGGGTGTGGCCCTACGAGCAGTACTTC.

The sample holds a few counts of this clonotype. DNA for the CDR3: TGTGCCAGCAGCTCAATTGGGGTTGCCTCTGGGGCCAACGTCCTGACTTTC. Translated: CASSSIGVASGANVLTF. The chain employs TRBV7-2 and TRBJ2-6; D gene ambiguous. With 4 bases removed from V and 0 bases from J, the gap between germline ends came to 13 bases. The CDR3 is 17 amino acids. Germline V gene lookup returns CDR1 SGHTA and CDR2 FQGNSA.

This clonotype was recorded many times. The V call is TRBV16, the J call TRBJ1-1; possible D gene TRBD1, 6 bases. This CDR3 is built from 13 residues. The V end was cut by 4 bases, the J end by 6 bases, with 12 bases between. Germline loops: CDR1 KGHSY, CDR2 FQNENV. Here the CDR3 reads CASSRAGAAEAFF. CDR3 nucleotides: TGTGCCAGCAGCCGGGCAGGGGCGGCTGAAGCTTTCTTT.

V usage is TRBV7-2 and J usage is TRBJ2-4; the match to TRBD1 covers 7 bases. With 8 bases clipped from V and 9 bases from J, the junction kept 7 bases outside the gene matches. The CDR3 is 12 residues long. Germline V gene lookup returns CDR1 SGHTA and CDR2 FQGNSA. The CDR3 loop is CASGTDGPIQYF. The CDR3 DNA sequence: TGTGCCAGCGGGACAGACGGACCCATTCAGTACTTC. The variable domain in full, completed from reference TRBV7-2 and TRBJ2-4, reads GAGVSQSPSNKVTEKGKDVELRCDPISGHTALYWYRQSLGQGLEFLIYFQGNSAPDKSGLPSDRFSAERTGGSVSTLTIQRTQQEDSAVYLCASGTDGPIQYFGAGTRLSVL.

In this sample, this clonotype turned up many times. The chain has TRBV7-2 and TRBJ1-4; tentatively, D is TRBD1 (5 bases). The CDR3 extends over 17 amino acids. Trimming shortened V by 5 bases and J by 0 bases, and 16 bases separated the two germline ends. The V gene's germline CDR1 is SGHTA and CDR2 FQGNSA. In nucleotides, the CDR3 is TGTGCCAGCAGCGTTAGGGCACAGGTTACAACTAATGAAAAACTGTTTTTT. Amino acid sequence: CASSVRAQVTTNEKLFF.

Comments on this clonotype: A read error may explain this, as a much larger clone is one base away. This chain links TRBV7-2 with TRBJ1-1; D gene uncertain. Germline V CDR1 and CDR2: SGHTA, FQGNSA. The CDR3 has 13 residues. Trimming removed 5 bases from V and 5 bases from J, with 12 bases in between. Here the CDR3 reads CASSLQEETEAFF. CDR3 sequence (DNA): TGTGCCAGCAGCCTACAAGAAGAGACTGAAGCTTTCTTT. The full variable domain, completed using reference TRBV7-2 and TRBJ1-1, is GAGVSQSPSNKVTEKGKDVELRCDPISGHTALYWYRQSLGQGLEFLIYFQGNSAPDKSGLPSDRFSAERTGGSVSTLTIQRTQQEDSAVYLCASSLQEETEAFFGQGTRLTVV.

The chain uses TRBV4-1 and TRBJ1-1; no firm D call. V lost 0 bases, J lost 1 base, and 15 bases lay in between. The length of the CDR3 is 17 residues. Germline V gene sequence: CDR1 MGHRA, CDR2 YSYEKL. The CDR3 loop is CASSQEVGSATNTEAFF. The DNA of the CDR3 is TGCGCCAGCAGCCAAGAGGTAGGGTCCGCAACGAACACTGAAGCTTTCTTT.

This clonotype appeared a few times. The gene calls are TRBV12-5 and TRBJ2-7; no clear D gene. Trimming left V 1 base short and J 5 bases short, with 15 bases between. CDR3 length equals 15 residues. Germline V gene lookup returns CDR1 LGHNT and CDR2 FRNRAP. CDR3 sequence reads: CASGLAGPKSNEQYF. The CDR3 coding sequence is TGTGCTAGTGGTTTGGCCGGGCCAAAGTCCAACGAGCAGTACTTC.

This clonotype came up a few times. This sequence joins TRBV19 and TRBJ1-1, with D perhaps TRBD1 (5 bases). CDR1 and CDR2 (germline): LNHDA, SQIVND (reference sequence). V dropped 1 base and J dropped 1 base, with 13 bases sitting between them. This CDR3 is 16 amino acids long. The CDR3 reads CASSIVRDFQNTEAFF. For the CDR3, the DNA is TGTGCCAGTAGTATAGTCCGGGACTTCCAGAACACTGAAGCTTTCTTT.

This chain uses TRBV20-1 with TRBJ1-5; tentatively, D is TRBD1 (5 bases). This CDR3 comprises 13 residues. Between the trimmed V and J ends, which lost 7 bases and 0 bases, there was a span of 10 bases. Germline V gene data show CDR1 as DFQATT and CDR2 as SNEGSKA (reference sequence). CDR3 in DNA: TGCAGTGTCAAGACAGCTAGCAATCAGCCCCAGCATTTT. This translates into CSVKTASNQPQHF.

Worth noting for this clonotype: Just one base apart from a much larger clone, this may be a read error. This chain links TRBV6-4 with TRBJ1-2; D perhaps matches TRBD1 (6 bases). Germline CDR1 and CDR2: MRHNA and SNTAGT. The CDR3 loop spans 16 amino acids. Deletions cut 5 bases from V and 4 bases from J, with 20 bases between. CDR3 loop: CASSQFKGGLVYGYTF. In nucleotides, the CDR3 is TGTGCCAGCAGTCAATTTAAGGGGGGGCTTGTCTATGGCTACACCTTC.

This chain's CDR3 is CSAPAGGETEAFF. DNA for the CDR3: TGCAGTGCCCCGGCGGGAGGGGAAACTGAAGCTTTCTTT. The chain is built from TRBV20-1 and TRBJ1-1; maybe TRBD1 (5 bases). CDR3 length: 13 amino acids. Germline values: CDR1 DFQATT, CDR2 SNEGSKA (reference sequence). Trimming shortened V by 6 bases and J by 5 bases, and 16 bases separated the two germline ends.

This clonotype has ten or more counts. The chain uses TRBV10-3 and TRBJ2-7, with 8 bases identical to TRBD2. The CDR3 is 13 amino acids. The germline V gene encodes CDR1 ENHRY and CDR2 SYGVKD. The V gene end was trimmed by 10 bases and the J gene end by 0 bases; junction bases not matched to a gene: 5. CDR3 loop: CATVAGISYEQYF. The DNA for the CDR3 is TGTGCCACGGTAGCGGGGATCTCCTACGAGCAGTACTTC.

The rearrangement links TRBV2 to TRBJ1-3; no reliable D call. CDR3 size: 13 residues. CDR1 SNHLY and CDR2 FYNNEI come from the germline V gene. Trimming cost V 4 bases and J 2 bases, with 6 bases left between them. In nucleotides, the CDR3 is TGTGCCAGCAGTGTTCCGCCTGGAAACACCATATATTTT. This codes for CASSVPPGNTIYF.

A note on this clonotype: Relative to the germline gene, one junction end is altered; a read error may explain this. The chain employs TRBV6-2 or TRBV6-3 and TRBJ2-2; D is unclear. This CDR3 is built from 11 residues. Germline V gives CDR1 MNHEY, CDR2 SVGEGT. The CDR3 reads CASSNSGELFF. DNA of the CDR3: TGTGCCAGCAGTAACTCCGGGGAGCTGTTTTTT.

This clonotype was seen many times. The chain recombines TRBV20-1 with TRBJ1-1; D gene uncertain. This CDR3 is 13 amino acids long. Trimming cost V 3 bases and J 1 base, with 9 bases left between them. Per the germline V gene, CDR1 is DFQATT and CDR2 is SNEGSKA (reference sequence). CDR3 nucleotide sequence: TGCAGTGCTAGCGGACTGACGAACACTGAAGCTTTCTTT. It translates to CSASGLTNTEAFF.

This clonotype was seen at least ten times. The chain combines TRBV7-2 with TRBJ2-4, with 9 bases identical to TRBD1. The CDR3 consists of 15 residues. CDR1 is SGHTA, CDR2 FQGNSA, per germline. V dropped 1 base and J dropped 6; count of bases not matched to a gene: 4. For the CDR3, the DNA is TGTGCCAGCAGCTTAGGTGGACAGGGGATAAACATTCAGTACTTC. Translated, it gives CASSLGGQGINIQYF.

The chain is built from TRBV5-1 and TRBJ2-7; D gene uncertain. The CDR3 is 15 amino acids. The ends were cut back, 0 bases at V and 6 bases at J, with 16 bases in the middle. Germline CDR1 and CDR2: SGHRS and YFSETQ. The CDR3 sequence: CASSLDSVRAREQYF. The CDR3 DNA reads TGCGCCAGCAGCTTGGATTCAGTACGGGCTCGCGAGCAGTACTTC.

This clonotype was seen repeatedly, ten times or more. The chain is built from TRBV28 and TRBJ2-7; D possibly corresponds to TRBD1 (6 bases). This CDR3 region has 14 residues. Germline V gene data show CDR1 as MDHEN and CDR2 as SYDVKM. Trimming removed 5 bases at V and 3 bases at J, with 14 bases between. The CDR3, as DNA: TGTGCCAGCAGTAAAGGGGGAAAGTTCTACGAGCAGTACTTC. This gives the protein CASSKGGKFYEQYF.

The genes are TRBV30 and TRBJ1-3; D remains unclear. In germline, CDR1 is GTSNPN, CDR2 SVGIG (reference sequence). The CDR3 sequence is 16 residues long. Trimming stripped 4 bases from V and 2 bases from J, with 18 bases between. CDR3 region: CAWIRLAGWTGNTIYF. The DNA of the CDR3 is TGTGCCTGGATAAGGTTGGCAGGTTGGACTGGAAACACCATATATTTT.

This clonotype occurred a few times. The V and J genes are TRBV3-1 and TRBJ1-1; weak D call: TRBD1 (5 bases). V dropped 0 bases and J dropped 11 bases, with 16 bases sitting between them. The CDR3 extends over 14 amino acids. Germline V gene lookup returns CDR1 LGHDT and CDR2 YNNKEL (reference sequence). DNA for the CDR3: TGTGCCAGCAGCCAAGACAGGGCCCAACTCGAGGCTTTCTTT. Its translation is CASSQDRAQLEAFF.

This clonotype was observed many times. The genes are TRBV11-2 and TRBJ2-7; no firm D call. The ends were cut back, 2 bases at V and 5 bases at J, with 13 bases in the middle. Germline V gives CDR1 SGHAT, CDR2 FQNNGV. The CDR3 has 14 residues. CDR3 amino acids: CASSLRVTQNEQYF. The DNA for the CDR3 is TGTGCCAGCAGCTTACGGGTCACCCAAAACGAGCAGTACTTC.

This clonotype was observed at least ten times. V gene TRBV6-5 combines with J gene TRBJ2-7, with 16 bases fitting TRBD2. V shed 2 bases, J shed 1 base, and the junction held 5 bases outside the gene matches. Per the germline V gene, CDR1 is MNHEY and CDR2 is SVGAGI. The CDR3 is made up of 18 amino acids. This chain's CDR3 is CASSYGTSGRAESYEQYF. The CDR3 bases are TGTGCCAGCAGTTACGGGACTAGCGGGAGGGCCGAATCCTACGAGCAGTACTTC.

This clonotype was seen a few times. The chain uses TRBV2 and TRBJ2-2; possibly TRBD1 for D (6 bases). CDR3 size: 13 residues. CDR1 and CDR2 from the germline V gene are SNHLY and FYNNEI. V was pared by 8 bases and J by 2 bases, with 9 bases between. CDR3 in DNA: TGTGCCAGCTGCAGGGGCAACACCGGGGAGCTGTTTTTT. Encoded protein: CASCRGNTGELFF.

CDR3 region: CSVPGHRSDTQYF. The CDR3 nucleotides read TGCAGCGTCCCGGGACATAGGTCAGATACGCAGTATTTT. The gene calls are TRBV29-1 and TRBJ2-3; the D gene is possibly TRBD1 (6 bases). Germline V CDR1 and CDR2: SQVTM, ANQGSEA. The CDR3 loop spans 13 amino acids. Trimming removed 6 bases from V and 4 bases from J, with 14 bases in between.

This clonotype has at least ten counts. The rearrangement links TRBV20-1 to TRBJ2-7, with 7 bases identical to TRBD2. CDR1 is DFQATT, CDR2 SNEGSKA, per germline (reference sequence). Losses at the gene ends were 0 bases for V and 2 bases for J; bases not matched to a gene: 4. The CDR3 runs to 14 residues. CDR3 residues: CSARDGGSPYEQYF. The CDR3 DNA reads as TGCAGTGCTAGAGACGGGGGGTCCCCCTACGAGCAGTACTTC.